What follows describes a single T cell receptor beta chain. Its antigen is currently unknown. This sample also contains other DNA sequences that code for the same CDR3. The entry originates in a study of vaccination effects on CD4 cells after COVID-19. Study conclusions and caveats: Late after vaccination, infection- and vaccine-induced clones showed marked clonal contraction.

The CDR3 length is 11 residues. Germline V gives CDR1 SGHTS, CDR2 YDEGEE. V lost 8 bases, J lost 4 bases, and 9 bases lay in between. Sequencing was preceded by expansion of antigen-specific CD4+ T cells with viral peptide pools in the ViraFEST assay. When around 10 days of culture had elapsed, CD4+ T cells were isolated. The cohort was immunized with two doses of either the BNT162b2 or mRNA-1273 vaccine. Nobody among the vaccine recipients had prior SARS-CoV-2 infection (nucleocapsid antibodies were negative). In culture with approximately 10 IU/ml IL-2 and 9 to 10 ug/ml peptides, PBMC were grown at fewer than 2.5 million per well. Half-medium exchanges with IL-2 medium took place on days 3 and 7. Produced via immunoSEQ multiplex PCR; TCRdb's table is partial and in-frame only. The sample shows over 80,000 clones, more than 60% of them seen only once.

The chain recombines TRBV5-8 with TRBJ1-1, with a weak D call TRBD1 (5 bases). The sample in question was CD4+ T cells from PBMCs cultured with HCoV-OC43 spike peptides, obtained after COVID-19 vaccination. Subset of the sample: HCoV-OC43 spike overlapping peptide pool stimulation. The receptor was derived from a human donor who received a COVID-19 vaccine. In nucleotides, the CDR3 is TGTGCCAGTCCGGGGGGCACTGAAGCTTTCTTT. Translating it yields CASPGGTEAFF.